The 32 T cell receptor beta chains given below trace back to one sample, sequenced in a study of blood T cell repertoires in COVID-19. Profiled with immunoSEQ multiplex PCR; TCRdb holds only in-frame clones, not every one. The sample lists 150,000 to 200,000 clones; 82% were seen once. Input material: peripheral blood. Source of these receptors: a woman aged 55-69 years with COVID-19, enrolled during active disease.

This chain uses TRBV19 with TRBJ2-5; 11 positions agree with TRBD1. The length of the CDR3 is 15 residues. Germline CDR1 reads LNHDA; CDR2 reads SQIVND (reference sequence). J gave up 4 bases and V 3 bases, and 4 bases lay outside the gene matches. The chain's CDR3 is CASSIWDRGGETQYF. The CDR3 DNA is TGTGCCAGTAGTATCTGGGACAGGGGGGGAGAGACCCAGTACTTC.

The chain joins TRBV28 to TRBJ2-1, with TRBD2 identical over 8 bases. There are 15 residues in the CDR3. V dropped 1 base and J dropped 8; count of bases not matched to a gene: 7. Germline V CDR1 and CDR2: MDHEN, SYDVKM. The CDR3 DNA follows: TGTGCCAGCAGTTTATCCGGGACTAGGGTCGATGAGCAGTTCTTC. Its protein product is CASSLSGTRVDEQFF.

CDR3 nucleotide sequence: TGTGCCAGCAGGACTAGCGGGAGCGATACGCAGTATTTT. It translates to CASRTSGSDTQYF. The V gene is TRBV6-5, the J gene TRBJ2-3, with TRBD2 identical over 12 bases. CDR1 is MNHEY and CDR2 is SVGAGI in the germline V gene. J lost 6 bases, V lost 6 bases, and 1 base had no gene match. The CDR3 sequence is 13 residues long.

This clone was counted only a few times. The chain uses TRBV5-5 and TRBJ2-5, with D tentatively TRBD1 (5 bases). Germline-derived CDR1 and CDR2 are SGHKS and YYEKEE (reference sequence). This CDR3 contains 16 residues. Deletions cut 4 bases from V and 2 bases from J, with 18 bases between. This CDR3 is CASSRTRKDSQETQYF. CDR3 DNA: TGTGCCAGCAGCCGGACAAGGAAGGATTCTCAAGAGACCCAGTACTTC.

CDR3 coding DNA: TGCGCCAGCAGCCAAGATGCAAGGGACAGATATGGCTACACCTTC. Protein product: CASSQDARDRYGYTF. The J gene is TRBJ1-2, the V gene TRBV4-3; 7 bases are a match to TRBD1. The CDR3 covers 15 residues. The trim removed 0 bases at V and 5 bases at J, leaving 6 bases unmatched. The V gene's germline CDR1 is LGHNA and CDR2 YSLEER.

This clone was recorded a few times. The V and J genes are TRBV2 and TRBJ2-5; 13 nucleotides line up with TRBD2. Trimming took 4 bases from V and 4 from J; bases not matched to a gene: 6. Germline CDR1 reads SNHLY; CDR2 reads FYNNEI. The CDR3 sequence is 16 residues long. The CDR3 protein is CASSGVLAGGGETQYF. Here the CDR3 DNA reads TGTGCCAGCAGTGGGGTACTAGCGGGAGGGGGAGAGACCCAGTACTTC.

This clone was picked up a small number of times. The V and J genes are TRBV7-2 and TRBJ1-4; 7 bases line up with TRBD1. CDR1 is SGHTA and CDR2 is FQGNSA in the germline V gene. The CDR3 totals 13 residues. Trimming at V came to 6 bases and at J to 10 bases, leaving 8 bases not matched to a gene. This CDR3 reads CASRQGLSGKLFF. The CDR3 region has the DNA TGTGCCAGCAGACAGGGGCTATCGGGAAAACTGTTTTTT.

The gene calls are TRBV27 and TRBJ2-2, with D maybe TRBD2 (7 bases). Per germline, CDR1 MNHEY and CDR2 SMNVEV (reference sequence). The V and J ends lost 5 bases and 4 bases respectively, with 20 bases between them. This CDR3 is 17 amino acids long. The CDR3 nucleotides are TGTGCCAGCAGTCGGCGCGGGGGCGATTACGGCACCGGGGAGCTGTTTTTT. Amino acids: CASSRRGGDYGTGELFF.

The chain joins TRBV5-1 to TRBJ2-2; maybe TRBD1 (6 bases). V lost 0 bases, J lost 4 bases, and 13 bases lay in between. The CDR3 sequence is 16 residues long. Germline V gives CDR1 SGHRS, CDR2 YFSETQ. CDR3 nucleotides: TGCGCCAGCAGCTTGGCTTGGGGGCTGACCACCGGGGAGCTGTTTTTT. Protein sequence: CASSLAWGLTTGELFF.

The table lists this clone with a count of one. This sequence joins TRBV7-8 and TRBJ2-1; tentative D call: TRBD1 (6 bases). This CDR3 spans 14 amino acids. With 1 base removed from V and 10 bases from J, the gap between germline ends came to 14 bases. Germline V lookup: CDR1 SGHVS, CDR2 FQNEAQ. CDR3 bases: TGTGCCAGCAGCTTAGGGGACACCTTAGTGGAGCAGTTCTTC. Its protein product is CASSLGDTLVEQFF.

This chain uses TRBV12-3 or TRBV12-4 with TRBJ1-2; D uncertain. The CDR3 extends over 13 amino acids. V lost 2 bases and J 3 bases, leaving 7 bases between the germline ends. The CDR3 reads CASSLTRDYGYTF. The CDR3 DNA follows: TGTGCCAGCAGTTTAACGAGGGACTATGGCTACACCTTC.

The chain couples TRBV15 to TRBJ2-1; D is perhaps TRBD2 (7 bases). The length of the CDR3 is 16 residues. Trimming left V 3 bases short and J 4 bases short, with 16 bases between. The germline V gene encodes CDR1 LNHNV and CDR2 YYDKDF (reference sequence). The CDR3, as DNA: TGTGCCACCAGCAGGATTACAGGGAGGGGTTACAATGAGCAGTTCTTC. The encoded protein is CATSRITGRGYNEQFF.

The gene calls are TRBV11-2 and TRBJ2-5, with TRBD1 matching over 7 bases. This CDR3 has 16 residues. CDR1 is SGHAT, CDR2 FQNNGV, per germline. The ends lost 1 base at V and 3 bases at J; junction bases unmatched: 8. The CDR3: CASSLALGQGEETQYF. The CDR3 DNA reads TGTGCCAGCAGCTTAGCTTTGGGGCAGGGGGAAGAGACCCAGTACTTC.

This chain links TRBV19 with TRBJ1-2; 10 nucleotides line up with TRBD1. V shed 5 bases and J 5 bases; nucleotides not matched to a gene: 2. CDR1 is LNHDA and CDR2 is SQIVND in the germline V gene (reference sequence). The CDR3 loop spans 13 amino acids. The CDR3 DNA reads as TGTGCCAGTAGTGCGGACAGGGGGTATGGCTACACCTTC. Its protein product is CASSADRGYGYTF.

This clone was observed once. The chain couples TRBV19 to TRBJ2-2; D possibly corresponds to TRBD1 (5 bases). Per the germline V gene, CDR1 is LNHDA and CDR2 is SQIVND (reference sequence). The CDR3 has 14 residues. V lost 6 bases and J 0 bases, leaving 8 bases between the germline ends. The DNA for the CDR3 is TGTGCCAGTAGCCCAGGGCCGAACACCGGGGAGCTGTTTTTT. Its translation is CASSPGPNTGELFF. The full variable domain, with the rest looked up from reference TRBV19 and TRBJ2-2, is DGGITQSPKYLFRKEGQNVTLSCEQNLNHDAMYWYRQDPGQGLRLIYYSQIVNDFQKGDIAEGYSVSREKKESFPLTVTSAQKNPTAFYLCASSPGPNTGELFFGEGSRLTVL.

V gene TRBV6-5 combines with J gene TRBJ2-7; 14 bases line up with TRBD2. CDR1 and CDR2 (germline): MNHEY, SVGAGI. The length of the CDR3 is 14 residues. V lost 6 bases and J lost 4; bases outside the gene matches: 2. CDR3 coding DNA: TGTGCCAGCAGAGGGACTAGCGGGAGTTACGAGCAGTACTTC. This codes for CASRGTSGSYEQYF.

This chain connects TRBV5-4 to TRBJ2-2, with 9 bases fitting TRBD1. In germline, CDR1 is SGHNT, CDR2 YYREEE (reference sequence). V lost 4 bases, J lost 7 bases, and 8 bases stayed unmatched. The CDR3 loop spans 15 amino acids. CDR3 region: CASSHDRGEGGELFF. The CDR3 DNA follows: TGTGCCAGCAGCCACGACAGGGGGGAAGGCGGGGAGCTGTTTTTT.

In its sample, this clone was seen many times. This chain joins TRBV7-2 and TRBJ2-1, with 11 bases fitting TRBD2. CDR1 and CDR2 from the germline V gene are SGHTA and FQGNSA. The CDR3 loop spans 15 amino acids. V shed 3 bases, J shed 4 bases, and the junction held 2 bases outside the gene matches. CDR3 sequence reads: CASSFSSGRYNEQFF. CDR3 DNA: TGTGCCAGCAGCTTCTCTAGCGGGAGGTACAATGAGCAGTTCTTC.

This chain uses TRBV19 with TRBJ2-1, with D possibly being TRBD2 (6 bases). V lost 5 bases and J 0 bases, leaving 14 bases between the germline ends. The CDR3 runs 16 residues. CDR1 and CDR2 from the germline V gene are LNHDA and SQIVND (reference sequence). The chain's CDR3 is CASSSLDGSSYNEQFF. Written as DNA, the CDR3 is TGTGCCAGTAGTTCTCTCGACGGGAGCTCCTACAATGAGCAGTTCTTC.

The chain couples TRBV14 to TRBJ1-1; D gene uncertain. Trimming cost V 0 bases and J 10 bases, with 12 bases left between them. Germline V lookup: CDR1 SGHDN, CDR2 FVKESK. This CDR3 has 13 residues. The CDR3 is CASSQDLVGAAFF. For the CDR3, the DNA is TGTGCCAGCAGCCAAGATCTGGTCGGAGCAGCTTTCTTT.

In DNA, the CDR3 is TGTGCCAGCAGTCGTACAGGGGGCGCAGGCTACACCTTC. Its protein product is CASSRTGGAGYTF. The chain carries TRBV11-1 and TRBJ1-2, with TRBD1 identical over 9 bases. V shed 6 bases and J 8 bases; nucleotides not matched to a gene: 7. The germline V gene encodes CDR1 SGHAT and CDR2 FQDESV (reference sequence). This CDR3 has 13 amino acids.

This sequence joins TRBV2 and TRBJ2-7, with TRBD1 matching 8 bases. Losses at the gene ends were 9 bases for V and 0 bases for J; bases not matched to a gene: 10. Germline values: CDR1 SNHLY, CDR2 FYNNEI. This CDR3 contains 15 residues. The CDR3 loop reads CARGFTGGSSYEQYF. CDR3 coding DNA: TGTGCCAGGGGGTTCACAGGGGGTAGCTCCTACGAGCAGTACTTC.

This chain connects TRBV6-5 to TRBJ1-2, with D unresolved. Trimming left V 2 bases short and J 3 bases short, with 13 bases between. Germline CDR1 is MNHEY and CDR2 is SVGAGI. The CDR3 length is 15 residues. The CDR3 loop is CASSYGPGKDYGYTF. The CDR3 coding sequence is TGTGCCAGCAGTTACGGGCCGGGAAAGGACTATGGCTACACCTTC.

The chain recombines TRBV5-1 with TRBJ1-6; no firm D call. Germline V gene data show CDR1 as SGHRS and CDR2 as YFSETQ. This CDR3 contains 16 residues. V was pared by 1 base and J by 7 bases, with 15 bases between. The CDR3 DNA follows: TGCGCCAGCAGCTTGAACGCGGGTGTCGGGAATTCACCCCTCCACTTT. Protein sequence: CASSLNAGVGNSPLHF.

The rearrangement uses TRBV28 and TRBJ1-5, with D perhaps TRBD1 (5 bases). The germline V gene encodes CDR1 MDHEN and CDR2 SYDVKM. The CDR3 loop spans 14 amino acids. Trimming left V 2 bases short and J 4 bases short, with 9 bases between. The CDR3: CASSLTGANQPQHF. The CDR3 DNA sequence: TGTGCCAGCAGTTTAACAGGAGCGAATCAGCCCCAGCATTTT. The full variable domain, with the rest looked up from reference TRBV28 and TRBJ1-5, is DVKVTQSSRYLVKRTGEKVFLECVQDMDHENMFWYRQDPGLGLRLIYFSYDVKMKEKGDIPEGYSVSREKKERFSLILESASTNQTSMYLCASSLTGANQPQHFGDGTRLSIL.

The rearrangement uses TRBV28 and TRBJ2-7; no reliable D call. Trimming cost V 6 bases and J 3 bases, with 6 bases left between them. The germline V gene has CDR1 MDHEN and CDR2 SYDVKM. The CDR3 sequence is 11 residues long. CDR3 nucleotides: TGTGCCAGCAGGAACGGCTACGAGCAGTACTTC. Residues: CASRNGYEQYF.

The genes are TRBV27 and TRBJ1-2; no clear D gene. The germline gives CDR1 MNHEY, CDR2 SMNVEV (reference sequence). V was shortened by 1 base and J by 2 bases, with 8 bases between the two germline ends. This CDR3 comprises 14 residues. The CDR3 nucleotides read TGTGCCAGCAGTTTATATGACGGGAACTATGGCTACACCTTC. Translating it yields CASSLYDGNYGYTF.

V gene TRBV10-3 combines with J gene TRBJ1-2; TRBD1 might be the D (5 bases). The CDR3 sequence is 14 residues long. V lost 11 bases to trimming and J lost 0 bases, with 16 bases between them. Germline CDR1 ENHRY, CDR2 SYGVKD. The DNA of the CDR3 is TGTGCCGTCGGGTCCGGGACTCCTAACTATGGCTACACCTTC. Translation gives CAVGSGTPNYGYTF.

The chain links TRBV5-8 to TRBJ1-6, with D possibly TRBD1 on 6 matching bases. Trimming left V 4 bases short and J 0 bases short, with 17 bases between. Germline values: CDR1 SGHTS, CDR2 YDEGEE. This CDR3 contains 18 residues. This chain's CDR3 is CASSGDKVTGSYNSPLHF. CDR3 coding DNA: TGTGCCAGCAGCGGGGACAAGGTTACGGGCTCCTATAATTCACCCCTCCACTTT.

The chain has TRBV28 and TRBJ2-7; tentatively, D is TRBD2 (7 bases). CDR1 is MDHEN, CDR2 SYDVKM, per germline. The CDR3 is made up of 15 amino acids. Deletions cut 11 bases from V and 0 bases from J, with 20 bases between. The CDR3 loop is CASRGGGTSSYEQYF. In DNA, the CDR3 is TGTGCCTCAAGAGGCGGGGGCACTAGCTCCTACGAGCAGTACTTC.

The chain uses TRBV6-5 and TRBJ2-7, with 11 bases aligning to TRBD2. The CDR3 totals 13 residues. In germline, CDR1 is MNHEY, CDR2 SVGAGI. V gave up 6 bases and J gave up 4 bases; unmatched junction bases: 2. In DNA, the CDR3 is TGTGCCAGCAGGACTAGCGGGGCTTACGAGCAGTACGTC. Protein sequence: CASRTSGAYEQYV.

The chain has TRBV2 and TRBJ1-1; D unresolved. Germline V gives CDR1 SNHLY, CDR2 FYNNEI. Trimming took off 7 bases at V and 6 bases at J, with 12 bases between the two ends. The CDR3 totals 12 residues. The CDR3 nucleotides read TGTGCCAGCATCGAGCTGGTATCTGAAGCTTTCTTT. Its translation: CASIELVSEAFF. The variable domain in full, completed from reference TRBV2 and TRBJ1-1, reads EPEVTQTPSHQVTQMGQEVILRCVPISNHLYFYWYRQILGQKVEFLVSFYNNEISEKSEIFDDQFSVERPDGSNFTLKIRSTKLEDSAMYFCASIELVSEAFFGQGTRLTVV.